The 21 T cell receptor beta chains listed next were all sequenced from one sample in a study of vaccination and CD4 T cells after COVID-19. The Oncomine TCR Beta short-read assay sequenced DNA from cultured CD4+ T cells. MiXCR, applied by TCRdb to the PCR reads, yields one record per CDR3 protein. In the table there are some 15,000 distinct CDR3 sequences, 50% to 55% of which are singletons. No cognate antigen is known for these TCRs. The treatment: approximately 9-day PBMC culture with coronavirus spike peptide pools or control peptides (ViraFEST assay). What was sequenced was CD4+ T cells from blood, cultured in vitro. These receptors all come from a human donor who had recovered from COVID-19.

In its sample, this clonotype is medium-sized (0.01 to 0.1%). The genes are TRBV20-1 and TRBJ2-5, with D hard to call. Germline V gene sequence: CDR1 DFQATT, CDR2 SNEGSKA (reference sequence). This CDR3 contains 13 residues. V lost 0 bases to trimming and J lost 10 bases, with 15 bases between them. CDR3 region: CSARDPQNVGQYF. The CDR3 DNA reads TGCAGTGCTAGAGATCCCCAAAACGTCGGCCAGTACTTC.

The J gene is TRBJ1-4, the V gene TRBV6-1; no definite D call. The CDR3 sequence is 13 residues long. V dropped 6 bases and J dropped 7 bases, with 12 bases sitting between them. Germline V lookup: CDR1 MNHNS, CDR2 SASEGT. CDR3 bases: TGTGCCAGCAGCACAGTTACCCCTGAAAAACTGTTTTTT. It specifies CASSTVTPEKLFF.

A note on this clonotype: The junction and the germline gene differ at one end; a read error may be behind it. V usage is TRBV6-5 and J usage is TRBJ1-2; tentative D call: TRBD1 (5 bases). The CDR3 is 12 residues long. Looked up from germline, CDR1 is MNHEY and CDR2 is SVGAGI. CDR3 in amino acids: CASSYTQGRPIF. CDR3 DNA: TGTGCCAGCAGTTATACCCAGGGCCGACCAATCTTC.

This sequence joins TRBV28 and TRBJ2-6; D is perhaps TRBD2 (5 bases). This CDR3 contains 17 residues. V shed 8 bases and J shed 2 bases, with 19 bases lying between them. Germline V gene sequence: CDR1 MDHEN, CDR2 SYDVKM. CDR3 loop: CASRRTSSAPGANVLTF. Written as DNA, the CDR3 is TGTGCCAGCCGTCGGACTTCCTCAGCCCCTGGGGCCAACGTCCTGACTTTC.

The rearrangement links TRBV20-1 to TRBJ2-6; D gene unclear. Trimming stripped 6 bases from V and 1 base from J, with 10 bases between. From germline, CDR1 is DFQATT and CDR2 SNEGSKA (reference sequence). The CDR3 is made up of 14 amino acids. The CDR3 loop reads CSAPWMSGANVLTF. The DNA of the CDR3 is TGCAGTGCCCCTTGGATGTCTGGGGCCAACGTCCTGACTTTC.

The sample holds a few counts of this clonotype. V gene TRBV20-1 combines with J gene TRBJ2-2; 8 bases fit TRBD2. The length of the CDR3 is 17 residues. V lost 3 bases, J lost 3 bases, and 12 bases stayed unmatched. CDR1 DFQATT and CDR2 SNEGSKA come from the germline V gene (reference sequence). The CDR3 DNA reads as TGCAGTGCTAGCCCCATAGGAGCGGGAGCGGACACCGGGGAGCTGTTTTTT. As protein: CSASPIGAGADTGELFF.

The J gene is TRBJ1-1, the V gene TRBV24-1, with 7 bases lining up with TRBD1. Trimming removed 7 bases from V and 1 base from J; junction bases left unmatched: 5. The germline CDR1 and CDR2 sequences are KGHDR and SFDVKD. This CDR3 has 14 residues. The DNA of the CDR3 is TGTGCCACCAGCAGGACAGGTCCGAACACTGAAGCTTTCTTT. Its translation is CATSRTGPNTEAFF.

The table lists this clonotype with a few counts. The chain recombines TRBV20-1 with TRBJ2-1; tentative D call: TRBD2 (5 bases). V shed 0 bases and J shed 6 bases, with 12 bases lying between them. CDR1 is DFQATT, CDR2 SNEGSKA, per germline (reference sequence). This CDR3 spans 14 amino acids. CDR3 nucleotides: TGCAGTGCTAGAGACCAGCGGAACCCCAATGAGCAGTTCTTC. Its protein product is CSARDQRNPNEQFF.

CDR3 loop: CASSPTRGRANVLTF. CDR3 DNA sequence: TGTGCCAGTAGTCCGACCAGAGGAAGGGCCAACGTCCTGACTTTC. The chain is built from TRBV19 and TRBJ2-6; unclear D gene. CDR1 and CDR2 from the germline V gene are LNHDA and SQIVND (reference sequence). V lost 5 bases and J lost 5, with 13 bases in between. This CDR3 has 15 amino acids.

The chain combines TRBV29-1 with TRBJ1-5; possible D gene TRBD1, 5 bases. This CDR3 comprises 13 residues. Germline V gene lookup returns CDR1 SQVTM and CDR2 ANQGSEA. Trimming shortened V by 4 bases and J by 5 bases, and 12 bases separated the two germline ends. The CDR3, as DNA: TGCAGCGTTGTAGGGACCCCGGATCAGCCCCAGCATTTT. Its protein is CSVVGTPDQPQHF.

This clonotype occurred a few times. The V call is TRBV6-1, the J call TRBJ2-1, with 9 bases lining up with TRBD2. The CDR3 has 16 residues. Germline-derived CDR1 and CDR2 are MNHNS and SASEGT. V shed 8 bases, J shed 0 bases, and the junction held 8 bases outside the gene matches. CDR3 DNA sequence: TGTGCCAGCTACGGAAGCGGGAGGACCTCCTACAATGAGCAGTTCTTC. Amino acid sequence: CASYGSGRTSYNEQFF.

The chain combines TRBV28 with TRBJ1-2; D gene unclear. CDR1 MDHEN and CDR2 SYDVKM come from the germline V gene. This CDR3 has 12 amino acids. V lost 3 bases and J 2 bases, leaving 4 bases between the germline ends. The CDR3 sequence: CASSFENYGYTF. The CDR3 coding sequence is TGTGCCAGCAGTTTTGAGAACTATGGCTACACCTTC.

The chain joins TRBV7-9 to TRBJ2-5; a possible D gene is TRBD1 (6 bases). V lost 1 base to trimming and J lost 4 bases, with 16 bases between them. In germline, CDR1 is SEHNR, CDR2 FQNEAQ (reference sequence). The CDR3 has 16 amino acids. CDR3 in DNA: TGTGCCAGCAGCTTAGATTTACAGGGAGATGGAGAGACCCAGTACTTC. Protein sequence: CASSLDLQGDGETQYF.

The gene calls are TRBV19 and TRBJ1-5; the D is unclear. This CDR3 has 14 amino acids. V was cut by 6 bases and J by 1 base, with 10 bases left in between. CDR1 is LNHDA, CDR2 SQIVND, per germline (reference sequence). In nucleotides, the CDR3 is TGTGCCAGTAGGGTGTGGAGGAGCAATCAGCCCCAGCATTTT. As protein: CASRVWRSNQPQHF.

The V and J genes are TRBV24-1 and TRBJ2-1, with D maybe TRBD2 (6 bases). There are 13 residues in the CDR3. CDR1 is KGHDR, CDR2 SFDVKD, per germline. Trimming took 1 base from V and 6 from J, leaving 6 bases between them. CDR3: CATSDLAGNEQFF. The CDR3 DNA sequence: TGTGCCACCAGTGATTTAGCGGGCAATGAGCAGTTCTTC.

This chain joins TRBV7-8 and TRBJ1-6; 7 bases align to TRBD1. Germline trimming cut 5 bases from V and 10 bases from J; bases unmatched to any gene: 11. CDR1 and CDR2 from the germline V gene are SGHVS and FQNEAQ. The CDR3 sequence is 15 residues long. The CDR3 loop is CASSPYTGENSPLHF. CDR3 sequence (DNA): TGTGCCAGCAGCCCCTATACAGGGGAAAACTCACCCCTCCACTTT. The full variable domain, completed using reference TRBV7-8 and TRBJ1-6, is GAGVSQSPRYKVAKRGQDVALRCDPISGHVSLFWYQQALGQGPEFLTYFQNEAQLDKSGLPSDRFFAERPEGSVSTLKIQRTQQEDSAVYLCASSPYTGENSPLHFGNGTRLTVT.

The V gene is TRBV18, the J gene TRBJ1-5; weak D call: TRBD1 (6 bases). The length of the CDR3 is 15 residues. The germline CDR1 and CDR2 sequences are KGHSH and LQKENI. Trimming stripped 6 bases from V and 4 bases from J, with 16 bases between. The CDR3, as DNA: TGTGCCAGCTCCCTTTACAGGACAGAGAATCAGCCCCAGCATTTT. Translation gives CASSLYRTENQPQHF.

This clonotype was counted between two and nine times. The CDR3 nucleotides read TGTGCCAGCAGTTTATATGAGCGTAAAGGTGCGCAGTATTTT. It yields the protein CASSLYERKGAQYF. The chain couples TRBV28 to TRBJ2-3; D not certain. CDR1 MDHEN and CDR2 SYDVKM come from the germline V gene. Trimming pared 1 base from V and 10 bases from J, leaving 15 bases between. This CDR3 region has 14 residues.

This chain joins TRBV20-1 and TRBJ2-1; TRBD2 agrees at 13 bases. V shed 1 base and J 8 bases; nucleotides not matched to a gene: 2. The CDR3 has 14 amino acids. Germline V gives CDR1 DFQATT, CDR2 SNEGSKA (reference sequence). The CDR3 region is CSARGTSGSYEQFF. The DNA of the CDR3 is TGCAGTGCTAGAGGGACTAGCGGGAGCTATGAGCAGTTCTTC.

The chain carries TRBV7-6 and TRBJ1-2; no firm D call. Trimming pared 8 bases from V and 4 bases from J, leaving 14 bases between. The germline V gene encodes CDR1 SGHVS and CDR2 FNYEAQ. This CDR3 spans 13 amino acids. The CDR3 region has the DNA TGTGCCAGCGGAGCGGGTTCTTCCTATGGCTACACCTTC. Translating gives CASGAGSSYGYTF.

In its sample, this clonotype ranks as medium-sized (0.01 to 0.1%). The chain combines TRBV6-4 with TRBJ1-5; D unclear. CDR1 and CDR2 from the germline V gene are MRHNA and SNTAGT. Trimming pared 3 bases from V and 7 bases from J, leaving 10 bases between. CDR3 length equals 13 residues. The CDR3 reads CASSEQSGQPQHF. The DNA of the CDR3 is TGTGCCAGCAGTGAACAGTCCGGCCAGCCCCAGCATTTT.